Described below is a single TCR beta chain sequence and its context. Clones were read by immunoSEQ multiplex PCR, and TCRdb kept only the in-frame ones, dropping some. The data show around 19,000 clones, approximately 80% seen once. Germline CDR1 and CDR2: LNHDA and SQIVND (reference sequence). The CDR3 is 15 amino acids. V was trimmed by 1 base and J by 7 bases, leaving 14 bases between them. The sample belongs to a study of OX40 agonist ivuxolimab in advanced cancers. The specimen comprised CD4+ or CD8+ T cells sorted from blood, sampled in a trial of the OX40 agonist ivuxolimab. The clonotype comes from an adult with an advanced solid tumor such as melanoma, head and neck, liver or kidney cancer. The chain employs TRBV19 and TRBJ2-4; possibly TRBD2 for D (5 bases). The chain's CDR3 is CASSIGVGDGNIQYF. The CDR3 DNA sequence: TGTGCCAGTAGTATAGGCGTGGGAGACGGGAACATTCAGTACTTC. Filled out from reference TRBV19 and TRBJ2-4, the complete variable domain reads DGGITQSPKYLFRKEGQNVTLSCEQNLNHDAMYWYRQDPGQGLRLIYYSQIVNDFQKGDIAEGYSVSREKKESFPLTVTSAQKNPTAFYLCASSIGVGDGNIQYFGAGTRLSVL.